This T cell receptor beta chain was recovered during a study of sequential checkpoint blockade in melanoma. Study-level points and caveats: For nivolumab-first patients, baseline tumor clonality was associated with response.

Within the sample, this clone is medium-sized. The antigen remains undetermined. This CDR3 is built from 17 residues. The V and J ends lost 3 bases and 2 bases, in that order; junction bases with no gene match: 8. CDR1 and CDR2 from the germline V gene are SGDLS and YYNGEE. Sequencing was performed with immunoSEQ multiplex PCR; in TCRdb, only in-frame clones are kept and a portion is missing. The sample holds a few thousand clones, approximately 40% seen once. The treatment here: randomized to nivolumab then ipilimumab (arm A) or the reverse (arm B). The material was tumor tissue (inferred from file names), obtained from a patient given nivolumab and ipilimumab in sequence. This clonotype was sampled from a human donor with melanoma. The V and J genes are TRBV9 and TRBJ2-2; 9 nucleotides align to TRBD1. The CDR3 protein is CASSEHNRGLNTGELFF. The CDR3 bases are TGTGCCAGCAGCGAGCACAACAGGGGGCTAAACACCGGGGAGCTGTTTTTT.